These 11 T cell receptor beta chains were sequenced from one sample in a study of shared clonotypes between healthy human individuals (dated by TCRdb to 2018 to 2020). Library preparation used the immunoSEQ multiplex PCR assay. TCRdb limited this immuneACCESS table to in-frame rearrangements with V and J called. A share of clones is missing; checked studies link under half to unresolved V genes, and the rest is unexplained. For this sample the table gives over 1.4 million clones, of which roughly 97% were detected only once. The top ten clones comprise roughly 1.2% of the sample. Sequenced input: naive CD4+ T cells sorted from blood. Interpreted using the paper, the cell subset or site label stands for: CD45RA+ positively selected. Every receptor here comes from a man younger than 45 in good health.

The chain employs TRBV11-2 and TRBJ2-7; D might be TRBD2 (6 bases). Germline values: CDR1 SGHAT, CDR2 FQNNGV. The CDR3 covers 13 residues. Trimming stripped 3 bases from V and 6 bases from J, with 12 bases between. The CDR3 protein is CASSFTGSGEQYF. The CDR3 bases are TGTGCCAGCAGCTTCACCGGGAGCGGCGAGCAGTACTTC.

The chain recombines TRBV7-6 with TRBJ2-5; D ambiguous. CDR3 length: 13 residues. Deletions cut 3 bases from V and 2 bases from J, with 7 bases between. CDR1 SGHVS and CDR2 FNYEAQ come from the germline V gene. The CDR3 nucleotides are TGTGCCAGCAGCTTCAGCCCACAAGAGACCCAGTACTTC. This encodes CASSFSPQETQYF.

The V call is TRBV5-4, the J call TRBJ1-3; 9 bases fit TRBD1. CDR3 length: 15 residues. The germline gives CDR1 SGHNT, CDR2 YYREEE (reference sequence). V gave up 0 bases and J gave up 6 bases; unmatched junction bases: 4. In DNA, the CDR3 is TGTGCCAGCAGCTTGGACGGGACAGGGACAAACACCATATATTTT. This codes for CASSLDGTGTNTIYF. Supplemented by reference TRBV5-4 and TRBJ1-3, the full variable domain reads ETGVTQSPTHLIKTRGQQVTLRCSSQSGHNTVSWYQQALGQGPQFIFQYYREEENGRGNFPPRFSGLQFPNYSSELNVNALELDDSALYLCASSLDGTGTNTIYFGEGSWLTVV.

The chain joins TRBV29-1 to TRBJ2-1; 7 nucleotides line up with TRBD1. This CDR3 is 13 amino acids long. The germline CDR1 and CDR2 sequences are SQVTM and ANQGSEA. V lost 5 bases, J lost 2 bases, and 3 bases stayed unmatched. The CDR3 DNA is TGCAGCGTTCGTGACAGGGCCTACAATGAGCAGTTCTTC. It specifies CSVRDRAYNEQFF.

CDR3 amino acids: CASSIGQGATDTQYF. The DNA of the CDR3 is TGTGCCAGCAGCATCGGACAGGGGGCGACGGATACGCAGTATTTT. V is TRBV21-1 and J is TRBJ2-3; whether TRBD1, the table's D call, matches the DNA was not checked. TRBV21-1 is annotated as a pseudogene. This CDR3 comprises 15 residues.

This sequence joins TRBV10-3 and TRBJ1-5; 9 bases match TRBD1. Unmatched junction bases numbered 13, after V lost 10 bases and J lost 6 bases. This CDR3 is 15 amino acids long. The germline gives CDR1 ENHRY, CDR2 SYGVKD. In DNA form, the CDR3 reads TGTGCCAGTGCGGCGGGACAGGGAGTCTCTCAGCCCCAGCATTTT. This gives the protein CASAAGQGVSQPQHF.

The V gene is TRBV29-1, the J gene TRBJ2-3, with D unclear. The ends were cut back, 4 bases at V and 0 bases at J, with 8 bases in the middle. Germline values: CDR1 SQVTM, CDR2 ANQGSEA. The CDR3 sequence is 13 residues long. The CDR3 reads CSVGPTSTDTQYF. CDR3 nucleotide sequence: TGCAGCGTTGGACCCACTAGCACAGATACGCAGTATTTT.

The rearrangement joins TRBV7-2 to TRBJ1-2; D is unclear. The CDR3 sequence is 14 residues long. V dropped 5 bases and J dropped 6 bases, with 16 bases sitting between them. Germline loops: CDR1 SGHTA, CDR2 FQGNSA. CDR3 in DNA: TGTGCCAGCAGCCTAAGGGCCGGCCGAGATGGCTACACCTTC. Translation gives CASSLRAGRDGYTF.

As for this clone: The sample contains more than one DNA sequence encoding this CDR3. The CDR3 DNA is TGCGCCAGCAGCCCGCGACAGGGGGCCTACGAGCAGTACTTC. Translated, it gives CASSPRQGAYEQYF. This chain uses TRBV5-1 with TRBJ2-7, with TRBD1 matching over 9 bases. The CDR3 consists of 14 residues. With V trimmed by 4 bases and J by 2 bases, 4 bases remained unmatched. Germline assignment: CDR1 SGHRS and CDR2 YFSETQ.

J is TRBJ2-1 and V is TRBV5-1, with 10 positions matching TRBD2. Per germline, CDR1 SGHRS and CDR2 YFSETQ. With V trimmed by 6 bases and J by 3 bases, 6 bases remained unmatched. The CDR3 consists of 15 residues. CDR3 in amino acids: CASTDASGSYNEQFF. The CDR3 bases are TGCGCCAGCACCGACGCTAGCGGGAGCTACAATGAGCAGTTCTTC.

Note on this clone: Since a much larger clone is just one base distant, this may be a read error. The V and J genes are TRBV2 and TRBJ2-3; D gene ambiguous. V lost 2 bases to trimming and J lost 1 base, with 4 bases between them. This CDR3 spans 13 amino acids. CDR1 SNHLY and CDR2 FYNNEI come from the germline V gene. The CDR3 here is CASSEMGTDTQYF. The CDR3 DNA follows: TGTGCCAGCAGTGAAATGGGCACAGATACGCAGTATTTT.